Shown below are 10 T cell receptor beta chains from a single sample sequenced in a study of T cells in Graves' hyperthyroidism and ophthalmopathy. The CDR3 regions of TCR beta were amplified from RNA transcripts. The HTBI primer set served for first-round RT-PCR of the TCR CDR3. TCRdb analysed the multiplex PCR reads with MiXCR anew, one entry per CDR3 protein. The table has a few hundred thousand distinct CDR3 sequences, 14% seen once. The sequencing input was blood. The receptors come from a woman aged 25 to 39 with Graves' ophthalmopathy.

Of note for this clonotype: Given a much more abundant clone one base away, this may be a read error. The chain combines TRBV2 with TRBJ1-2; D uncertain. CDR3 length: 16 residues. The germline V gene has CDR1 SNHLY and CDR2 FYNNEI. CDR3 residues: CASRDVGLGYRYDYTF. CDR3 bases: TGTGCCAGCAGGGACGTTGGACTGGGTTATCGGTATGACTACACCTTC.

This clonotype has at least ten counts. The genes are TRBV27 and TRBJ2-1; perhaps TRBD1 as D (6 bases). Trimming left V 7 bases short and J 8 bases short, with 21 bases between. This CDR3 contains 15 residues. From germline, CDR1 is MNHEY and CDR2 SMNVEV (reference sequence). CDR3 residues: CASIKQGSRNDEQFF. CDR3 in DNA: TGTGCCAGCATAAAACAGGGTTCTCGTAACGATGAGCAGTTCTTC.

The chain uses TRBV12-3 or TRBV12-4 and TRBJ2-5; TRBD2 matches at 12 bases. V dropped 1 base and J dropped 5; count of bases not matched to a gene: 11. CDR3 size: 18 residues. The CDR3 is CASSLDLAGGPPEETQYF. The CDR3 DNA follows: TGTGCCAGCAGTTTAGACCTAGCGGGGGGGCCCCCTGAGGAGACCCAGTACTTC.

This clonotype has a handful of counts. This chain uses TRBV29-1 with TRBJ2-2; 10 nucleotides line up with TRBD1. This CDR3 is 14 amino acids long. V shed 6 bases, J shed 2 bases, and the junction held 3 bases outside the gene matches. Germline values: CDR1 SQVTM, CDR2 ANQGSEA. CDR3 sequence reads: CSVRTGGNTGELFF. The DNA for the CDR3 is TGCAGCGTCCGGACAGGGGGAAACACCGGGGAGCTGTTTTTT.

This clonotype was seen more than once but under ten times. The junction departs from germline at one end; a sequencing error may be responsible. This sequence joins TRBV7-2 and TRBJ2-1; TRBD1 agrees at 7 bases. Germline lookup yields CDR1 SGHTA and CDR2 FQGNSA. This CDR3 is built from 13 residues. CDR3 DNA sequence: TGTGCCAGCAGCCCGGGACAGTACACTGAGCAGTTCTTC. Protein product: CASSPGQYTEQFF.

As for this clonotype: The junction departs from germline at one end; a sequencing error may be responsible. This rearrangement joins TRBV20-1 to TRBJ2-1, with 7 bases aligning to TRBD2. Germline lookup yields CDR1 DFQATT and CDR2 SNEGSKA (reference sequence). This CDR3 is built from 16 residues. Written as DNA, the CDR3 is TGCAGTGCTAGAGATCGGCTAGCGGACTCCTACAGTGAGCAGTTCTTC. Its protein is CSARDRLADSYSEQFF.

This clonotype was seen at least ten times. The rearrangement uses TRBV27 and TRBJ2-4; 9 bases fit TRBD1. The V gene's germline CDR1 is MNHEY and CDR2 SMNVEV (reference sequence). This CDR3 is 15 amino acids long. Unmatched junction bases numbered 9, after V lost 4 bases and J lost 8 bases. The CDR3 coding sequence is TGTGCCAGCAGTTCCGCCGGGACAGGGTTTCACATTCAGTACTTC. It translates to CASSSAGTGFHIQYF.

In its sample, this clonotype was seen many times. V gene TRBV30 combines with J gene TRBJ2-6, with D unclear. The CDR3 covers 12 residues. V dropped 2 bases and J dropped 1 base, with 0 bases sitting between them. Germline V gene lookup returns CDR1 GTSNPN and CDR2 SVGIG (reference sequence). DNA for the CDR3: TGTGCCTGGAGTTCTGGGGCCAACGTCCTGACTTTC. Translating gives CAWSSGANVLTF.

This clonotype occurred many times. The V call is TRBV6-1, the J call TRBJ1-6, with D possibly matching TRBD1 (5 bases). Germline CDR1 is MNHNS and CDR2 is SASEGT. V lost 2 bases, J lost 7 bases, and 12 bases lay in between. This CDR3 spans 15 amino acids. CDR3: CASSEIGAPNSPLHF. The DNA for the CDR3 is TGTGCCAGCAGTGAAATAGGGGCGCCGAATTCACCCCTCCACTTT.

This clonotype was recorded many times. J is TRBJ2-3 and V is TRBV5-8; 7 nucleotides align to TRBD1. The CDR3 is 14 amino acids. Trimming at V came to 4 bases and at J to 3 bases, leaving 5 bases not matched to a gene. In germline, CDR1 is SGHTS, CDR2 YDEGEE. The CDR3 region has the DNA TGTGCCAGCAGCCCCCGGACAGGTACAGATACGCAGTATTTT. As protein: CASSPRTGTDTQYF.